This T cell receptor (beta chain) was observed in a study of shared clonotypes between healthy human individuals. Whole-study results and caveats: Generally, naive subsets (rather than memory subsets) showed larger estimated richness. The study drew on few donors, limiting represented genetic and exposure-history diversity.

Per the original data handling: Junction-only sequences produced by ImmunoSEQ had no quality scores, so filtering differed. Some clones are missing from TCRdb's copy, which holds only in-frame ones; the method was immunoSEQ multiplex PCR. The DNA was the basis for D and trimming; V, J and clone size are from that table. This sample has about 380,000 clones, with approximately 97% found just once. Only a few counts were recorded for this clone. Its target is not known. Caucasian adults residing in Nashville, Tennessee made up all the donors. Per the germline V gene, CDR1 is WNHNN and CDR2 is SYGVQD (reference sequence). Trimming stripped 5 bases from V and 1 base from J, with 15 bases between. The CDR3 runs to 15 residues.

The sequence derives from a man aged 30-40 years in good health. This sequence joins TRBV10-1 and TRBJ2-7; no definite D call. Sequencing input: memory CD8+ T cells sorted from blood. Described subset: CD45RO+ cells pooled with CCR7-negative TemRA cells. CDR3 sequence (DNA): TGCGCCAGCAGTATTGTGTCTTCGGGTTCCTACGAGCAGTACTTC. Protein product: CASSIVSSGSYEQYF.